This T cell receptor (beta chain) was captured in a study of cytomegalovirus exposure and HLA in healthy donors. As concerns this clone: The antigen is not known.

The CDR3 sequence is 18 residues long. J was trimmed by 2 bases and V by 3 bases; bases with no gene match: 6. Germline V gene lookup returns CDR1 SNHLY and CDR2 FYNNEI. The PCR contained 60 Vbeta and 13 Jbeta primers. Per the original data handling: In a later analysis, around 10 million of some 80 million unique beta chains occurred in at least two donors. Profiled with immunoSEQ multiplex PCR; TCRdb holds only in-frame clones, not every one. V, J and clone size were drawn from that table, and D and trimming were deduced from the DNA. The data contain 150,000 to 200,000 clones, just over 75% of them singletons. Regarding the study as a whole: Analyzed later, association rates of TCRs varied across HLA loci, with DRB1 most and HLA-C fewest. Cytomegalovirus status, reportedly, was diagnosed with high specificity and sensitivity by the classifier. A missense variant in DCLRE1C was later tied to TCR beta V- and J-gene trimming.

Source material: PBMCs. The receptor's source is a woman between 25 and 40 years old in good health and CMV-seropositive. This chain uses TRBV2 with TRBJ2-1; 14 bases match TRBD2. CDR3 coding DNA: TGTGCCAGCAGTGATGGGACTAGCGGGAGAAGGGCCTACAATGAGCAGTTCTTC. Protein sequence: CASSDGTSGRRAYNEQFF.